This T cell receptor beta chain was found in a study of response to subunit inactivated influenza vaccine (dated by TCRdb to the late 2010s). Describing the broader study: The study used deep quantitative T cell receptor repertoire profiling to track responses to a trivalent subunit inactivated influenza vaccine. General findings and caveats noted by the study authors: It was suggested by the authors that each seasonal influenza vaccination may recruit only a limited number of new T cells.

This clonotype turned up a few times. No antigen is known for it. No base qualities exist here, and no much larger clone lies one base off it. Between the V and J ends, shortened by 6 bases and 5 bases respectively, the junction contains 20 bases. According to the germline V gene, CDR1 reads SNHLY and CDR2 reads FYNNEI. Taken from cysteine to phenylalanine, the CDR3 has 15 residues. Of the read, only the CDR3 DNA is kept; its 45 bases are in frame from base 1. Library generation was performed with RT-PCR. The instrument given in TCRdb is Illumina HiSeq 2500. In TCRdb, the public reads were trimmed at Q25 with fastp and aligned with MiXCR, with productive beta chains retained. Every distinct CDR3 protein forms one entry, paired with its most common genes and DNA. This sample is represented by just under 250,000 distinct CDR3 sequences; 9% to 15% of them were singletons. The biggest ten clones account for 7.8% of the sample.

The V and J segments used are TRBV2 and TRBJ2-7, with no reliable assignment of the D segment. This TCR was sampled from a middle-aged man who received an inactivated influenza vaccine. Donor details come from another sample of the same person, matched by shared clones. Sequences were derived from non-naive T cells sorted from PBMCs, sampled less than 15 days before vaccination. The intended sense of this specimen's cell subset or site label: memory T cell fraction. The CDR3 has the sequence CASSETGVVVNEQYF. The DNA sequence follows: TGTGCCAGCAGCGAAACCGGCGTGGTGGTCAACGAGCAGTACTTC.